This record covers a single T cell receptor (beta chain). There is no known antigen for this receptor. No clone much larger than this one lies a single base away; base qualities are absent. The data are from a study of technical replicates of blood from a handful of donors (TCRdb year 2017). V is reduced by 7 bases and J by 1 base, leaving a spacing of 11 bases between them. The CDR3 holds 14 amino acids from the cysteine to the phenylalanine. Only the CDR3 part of the read is kept: 42 bases, read in frame from the first base. The germline V gene specifies SNHLY as CDR1 and FYNNEI as CDR2. Libraries were made using the immunoSEQ multiplex PCR assay. TCRdb took this table from immuneACCESS and kept in-frame rearrangements with V and J called. Such tables lack part of the clones; where checked against another copy, unresolved V genes explain under half of the gap, and the rest is unexplained. The sample table records approximately 94,000 clones; less than 96% of these occur just once. The ten largest clones take up 0.35% to 0.45% of the sample.

The sample was T cells isolated from PBMCs. The V gene is TRBV2 and the J gene is TRBJ2-1; the D gene cannot be resolved reliably. The TCR originated in a human donor in good health. The CDR3 region reads CASIVVESYNEQFF. The DNA sequence is TGTGCCAGCATTGTAGTGGAGTCCTACAATGAGCAGTTCTTC.